One sample yielded the 27 T cell receptor beta chains listed below, sequenced in a study of blood T cells in healthy people across ages (dated by TCRdb to the mid-2010s). The method was 5' RACE. Reads for this sample came from an Illumina HiSeq 2500. The second PCR ran for about 6 to 12 cycles and used a J-beta primer mix along with a sample-barcoded 5' primer. TCRdb handled the public reads itself, with Q25 trimming in fastp and clone calling in MiXCR, and kept productive beta chains. When rows share a CDR3 protein, they turn into one entry using the most common DNA and genes. Across this sample there are hundreds of thousands of distinct CDR3 sequences, with under 25% seen only once. The ten most abundant clones make up approximately 3.7% of the sample. Input material: blood. Receptors originate from a man in his sixties or seventies in good health.

This clonotype was picked up a small number of times. The chain joins TRBV20-1 to TRBJ2-7; either TRBD1 or TRBD2 may supply D (5 bases each). From germline, CDR1 is DFQATT and CDR2 SNEGSKA (reference sequence). Trimming removed 7 bases from V and 6 bases from J, with 16 bases in between. The CDR3 runs to 12 residues. The CDR3 nucleotides are TGCAGTGGGCGACGTGTGGGGACCGAGCAGTACTTC. Amino acids: CSGRRVGTEQYF.

V is TRBV13 and J is TRBJ1-1; tentatively, D is TRBD1 (6 bases). Per the germline V gene, CDR1 is PRHDT and CDR2 is FYEKMQ (reference sequence). Trimming stripped 5 bases from V and 1 base from J, with 14 bases between. CDR3 length: 15 amino acids. The CDR3 DNA sequence: TGTGCCAGCAGCCTCAGACAGGTTGGGAACACTGAAGCTTTCTTT. It specifies CASSLRQVGNTEAFF.

This clonotype was picked up a small number of times. The rearrangement links TRBV20-1 to TRBJ2-7; D possibly corresponds to TRBD1 (5 bases). Germline CDR1 is DFQATT and CDR2 is SNEGSKA (reference sequence). V lost 4 bases and J lost 3, with 13 bases in between. The CDR3 is made up of 13 amino acids. CDR3 coding DNA: TGCAGTGCTACCGACAGTCCCGGCTACGAGCAGTACTTC. As protein: CSATDSPGYEQYF.

This clonotype was observed a few times. V gene TRBV7-8 combines with J gene TRBJ2-3; 9 bases are a match to TRBD1. The junction had 10 bases not matched to a gene; V was cut back by 5 bases and J by 4 bases. Germline V gene data show CDR1 as SGHVS and CDR2 as FQNEAQ. The CDR3 covers 16 residues. CDR3 in amino acids: CASSDQQGARADTQYF. CDR3 DNA sequence: TGTGCCAGCAGCGACCAACAGGGGGCTAGGGCAGATACGCAGTATTTT.

V gene TRBV9 combines with J gene TRBJ2-1; D is possibly TRBD2 (6 bases). CDR3 length: 18 amino acids. Trimming took off 0 bases at V and 0 bases at J, with 16 bases between the two ends. Germline V gene sequence: CDR1 SGDLS, CDR2 YYNGEE. CDR3 loop: CASSVGAGGRSSYNEQFF. Here the CDR3 DNA reads TGTGCCAGCAGCGTAGGAGCAGGTGGGAGGAGCTCCTACAATGAGCAGTTCTTC.

The chain has TRBV12-3 or TRBV12-4 and TRBJ2-3; 13 bases map to TRBD2. The CDR3 runs to 14 residues. The V and J ends lost 4 bases and 15 bases, in that order; junction bases with no gene match: 10. CDR3 residues: CASSSGLAGDTEYF. For the CDR3, the DNA is TGTGCCAGCAGTTCCGGACTAGCGGGAGATACGGAATATTTT.

This clonotype was seen a few times. The chain employs TRBV29-1 and TRBJ2-5; perhaps TRBD2 as D (6 bases). The V end lost 4 bases, the J end lost 11 bases, and 20 bases lay between the germline ends. The CDR3 loop spans 13 amino acids. Germline CDR1 and CDR2: SQVTM and ANQGSEA. The CDR3 loop is CSVVEGSGGEQYF. The CDR3, as DNA: TGCAGCGTTGTGGAAGGGAGTGGAGGGGAGCAGTACTTC.

This chain uses TRBV7-8 with TRBJ2-7; 10 positions agree with TRBD2. J gave up 7 bases and V 4 bases, and 10 bases lay outside the gene matches. CDR1 and CDR2 (germline): SGHVS, FQNEAQ. The CDR3 is 15 residues long. CDR3 DNA sequence: TGTGCCAGCAGCTCTGTCTCGGGACTAGCGATTGAGCAGTACTTC. Protein sequence: CASSSVSGLAIEQYF.

The CDR3 loop reads CASSYLAGAEGYEQYF. For the CDR3, the DNA is TGTGCCAGCAGCTATCTAGCGGGGGCAGAAGGGTACGAGCAGTACTTC. This chain connects TRBV3-1 to TRBJ2-7, with 10 bases lining up with TRBD2. This CDR3 has 16 amino acids. The V gene end was trimmed by 5 bases and the J gene end by 4 bases; junction bases not matched to a gene: 11. The germline V gene has CDR1 LGHDT and CDR2 YNNKEL (reference sequence).

The J gene is TRBJ2-5, the V gene TRBV3-1; 9 bases match TRBD2. Losses at the gene ends were 2 bases for V and 3 bases for J; bases not matched to a gene: 7. CDR3 size: 16 residues. Germline V gene data show CDR1 as LGHDT and CDR2 as YNNKEL (reference sequence). The CDR3 loop is CASSQMWASGKETQYF. CDR3 DNA: TGTGCCAGCAGCCAAATGTGGGCTAGCGGGAAAGAGACCCAGTACTTC.

This clonotype was seen repeatedly, ten times or more. The gene calls are TRBV6-2 or TRBV6-3 and TRBJ2-7; 8 positions agree with TRBD1. The germline gives CDR1 MNHEY, CDR2 SVGEGT. The length of the CDR3 is 17 residues. The ends lost 0 bases at V and 0 bases at J; junction bases unmatched: 7. CDR3 bases: TGTGCCAGCAGTTACTCGCCGGGACAGGAAGACTCCTACGAGCAGTACTTC. It translates to CASSYSPGQEDSYEQYF.

This clonotype appeared many times. The chain employs TRBV20-1 and TRBJ2-2; D uncertain. V was shortened by 5 bases and J by 3 bases, with 7 bases between the two germline ends. The germline V gene has CDR1 DFQATT and CDR2 SNEGSKA (reference sequence). The CDR3 spans 12 residues. The CDR3 loop is CSALQDTGELFF. The DNA of the CDR3 is TGCAGTGCTCTCCAGGACACCGGGGAGCTGTTTTTT.

This clonotype was detected a few times. The chain combines TRBV5-6 with TRBJ2-7, with unresolved D. From germline, CDR1 is SGHDT and CDR2 YYEEEE. There are 14 residues in the CDR3. V lost 2 bases and J 3 bases, leaving 12 bases between the germline ends. This chain's CDR3 is CASSFWTTSYEQYF. In DNA form, the CDR3 reads TGTGCCAGCAGCTTCTGGACGACGAGCTACGAGCAGTACTTC.

This chain connects TRBV6-5 to TRBJ2-5; maybe TRBD2 (8 bases). Gene TRBJ2-7 matches the end of the DNA better, so the J call may be wrong. Germline assignment: CDR1 MNHEY and CDR2 SVGAGI. The CDR3 loop spans 16 amino acids. CDR3 DNA: TGTGCCAGCAGTTACTCGACCGGGAGGGGGCAAGTCGAGCAGTACTTC. Protein product: CASSYSTGRGQVEQYF.

This chain joins TRBV9 and TRBJ2-1; TRBD2 aligns across 9 bases. CDR1 is SGDLS, CDR2 YYNGEE, per germline. The J segment lost 7 bases and the V segment lost 0 bases, leaving 2 bases of the junction unmatched. This CDR3 region has 14 residues. The CDR3 bases are TGTGCCAGCAGCGTAGGCGGGAGGGCGAATGAGCAGTTCTTC. It encodes CASSVGGRANEQFF.

This clonotype has a handful of counts. The V gene is TRBV18, the J gene TRBJ2-5; 7 bases are a match to TRBD2. This CDR3 comprises 16 residues. Looked up from germline, CDR1 is KGHSH and CDR2 is LQKENI. V dropped 3 bases and J dropped 0; count of bases not matched to a gene: 7. CDR3 in DNA: TGTGCCAGCTCACCGGCTAGCGGATTGTACCAAGAGACCCAGTACTTC. It yields the protein CASSPASGLYQETQYF.

The chain links TRBV5-1 to TRBJ2-5, with 7 bases fitting TRBD2. This CDR3 is 14 amino acids long. The germline V gene has CDR1 SGHRS and CDR2 YFSETQ. V lost 5 bases and J lost 2; bases outside the gene matches: 6. CDR3 DNA sequence: TGCGCCAGCAGGGTAACTAGCGCACAAGAGACCCAGTACTTC. Its protein is CASRVTSAQETQYF.

The chain has TRBV20-1 and TRBJ2-1; D not certain. The length of the CDR3 is 14 residues. The V gene lost 2 bases and the J gene lost 3 bases, with 11 bases spanning the gap. Germline CDR1 and CDR2: DFQATT and SNEGSKA (reference sequence). In nucleotides, the CDR3 is TGCAGTGCTAGATTCCTATCCTTCTACAATGAGCAGTTCTTC. Its protein is CSARFLSFYNEQFF.

In this sample, this clonotype turned up a few times. The chain combines TRBV3-1 with TRBJ1-4, with TRBD1 matching over 7 bases. Germline trimming cut 3 bases from V and 2 bases from J; bases unmatched to any gene: 6. The CDR3 extends over 16 amino acids. Looked up from germline, CDR1 is LGHDT and CDR2 is YNNKEL (reference sequence). CDR3 coding DNA: TGTGCCAGCAGCCAGAGACAGGGCGTGACTAATGAAAAACTGTTTTTT. Translating gives CASSQRQGVTNEKLFF.

This clonotype was observed a handful of times. The rearrangement links TRBV3-1 to TRBJ2-5; 10 bases fit TRBD2. Germline-derived CDR1 and CDR2 are LGHDT and YNNKEL (reference sequence). The CDR3 has 14 residues. V lost 3 bases and J lost 7; bases outside the gene matches: 5. Here the CDR3 reads CASSQSSGSTTQYF. The CDR3 DNA is TGTGCCAGCAGCCAGTCTAGCGGGAGTACGACCCAGTACTTC.

This clonotype was found a few times. Here the CDR3 reads CSAGGLTTDTQYF. CDR3 DNA: TGCAGTGCTGGGGGACTTACCACAGATACGCAGTATTTT. V and J are TRBV20-1 and TRBJ2-3; D may be TRBD2 (6 bases). CDR1 DFQATT and CDR2 SNEGSKA come from the germline V gene (reference sequence). Trimming took 5 bases from V and 2 from J, leaving 11 bases between them. The CDR3 is made up of 13 amino acids.

The chain uses TRBV6-1 and TRBJ2-3; 14 positions agree with TRBD2. The CDR3 contains 16 residues. With V trimmed by 6 bases and J by 2 bases, 4 bases remained unmatched. CDR1 and CDR2 (germline): MNHNS, SASEGT. The CDR3 nucleotides are TGTGCCAGCAGCGGACTAGCGGGAGGCAACACAGATACGCAGTATTTT. Residues: CASSGLAGGNTDTQYF.

This clonotype was counted a few times. The chain carries TRBV20-1 and TRBJ2-3; maybe TRBD1 (6 bases). Germline assignment: CDR1 DFQATT and CDR2 SNEGSKA (reference sequence). Trimming cost V 1 base and J 7 bases, with 9 bases left between them. The length of the CDR3 is 12 residues. CDR3 amino acids: CSARGDTYTQYF. The CDR3 DNA is TGCAGTGCTAGAGGGGACACCTATACGCAGTATTTT.

The rearrangement links TRBV20-1 to TRBJ2-3, with TRBD2 matching 9 bases. The CDR3 contains 15 residues. Trimming removed 3 bases from V and 4 bases from J; junction bases left unmatched: 8. Germline V CDR1 and CDR2: DFQATT, SNEGSKA (reference sequence). CDR3 protein: CSASPASGNADTQYF. As DNA, the CDR3 is TGCAGTGCTAGCCCCGCTAGCGGGAACGCAGATACGCAGTATTTT.

For this clonotype: An end of the junction does not agree with germline; a read error may underlie this. The chain has TRBV28 and TRBJ2-1, with D perhaps matching TRBD1 (5 bases). Germline CDR1 is MDHEN and CDR2 is SYDVKM. CDR3 size: 16 residues. For the CDR3, the DNA is TGTGCCAGCAGCTTATCCAGGGTCAGCTCCTACAATGAGCAGTTCTTC. Protein: CASSLSRVSSYNEQFF. The entire variable domain, with the rest obtained from reference TRBV28 and TRBJ2-1, is as follows: DVKVTQSSRYLVKRTGEKVFLECVQDMDHENMFWYRQDPGLGLRLIYFSYDVKMKEKGDIPEGYSVSREKKERFSLILESASTNQTSMYLCASSLSRVSSYNEQFFGPGTRLTVL.

This clonotype was found a few times. For the CDR3, the DNA is TGCAGTGCTAGAGTGGCAGGCTCCTACGAGCAGTACTTC. It codes for CSARVAGSYEQYF. The V and J genes are TRBV20-1 and TRBJ2-7; no definite D call. CDR3 length: 13 amino acids. Trimming pared 1 base from V and 0 bases from J, leaving 7 bases between. Germline CDR1 DFQATT, CDR2 SNEGSKA (reference sequence).

On this clonotype itself: One end of the junction does not line up with germline, which may come from a read error. The gene calls are TRBV20-1 and TRBJ1-2; D is unclear. CDR1 is DFQATT, CDR2 SNEGSKA, per germline (reference sequence). The CDR3 contains 12 residues. The CDR3 region is CSARASFPEDPF. Here the CDR3 DNA reads TGCAGTGCTAGAGCGAGTTTCCCCGAGGACCCCTTC.